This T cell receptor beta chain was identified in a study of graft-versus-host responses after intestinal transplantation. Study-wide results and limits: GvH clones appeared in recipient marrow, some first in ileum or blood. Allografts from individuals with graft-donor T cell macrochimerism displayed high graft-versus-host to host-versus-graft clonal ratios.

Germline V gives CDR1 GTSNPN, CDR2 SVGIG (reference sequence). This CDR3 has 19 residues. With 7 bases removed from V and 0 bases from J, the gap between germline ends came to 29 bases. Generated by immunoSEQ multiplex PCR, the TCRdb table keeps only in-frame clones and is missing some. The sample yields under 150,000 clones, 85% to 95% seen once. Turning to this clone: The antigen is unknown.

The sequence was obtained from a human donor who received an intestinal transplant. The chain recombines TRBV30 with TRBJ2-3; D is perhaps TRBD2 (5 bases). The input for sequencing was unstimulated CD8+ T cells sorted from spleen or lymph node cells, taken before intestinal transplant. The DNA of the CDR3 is TGTGCCTCGCTGGAAAGGGCCGCTGGAAGTGGAGGAAGCACAGATACGCAGTATTTT. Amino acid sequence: CASLERAAGSGGSTDTQYF. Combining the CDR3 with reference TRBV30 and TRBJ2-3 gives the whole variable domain SQTIHQWPATLVQPVGSPLSLECTVEGTSNPNLYWYRQAAGRGLQLLFYSVGIGQISSEVPQNLSASRPQDRQFILSSKKLLLSDSGFYLCASLERAAGSGGSTDTQYFGPGTRLTVL.